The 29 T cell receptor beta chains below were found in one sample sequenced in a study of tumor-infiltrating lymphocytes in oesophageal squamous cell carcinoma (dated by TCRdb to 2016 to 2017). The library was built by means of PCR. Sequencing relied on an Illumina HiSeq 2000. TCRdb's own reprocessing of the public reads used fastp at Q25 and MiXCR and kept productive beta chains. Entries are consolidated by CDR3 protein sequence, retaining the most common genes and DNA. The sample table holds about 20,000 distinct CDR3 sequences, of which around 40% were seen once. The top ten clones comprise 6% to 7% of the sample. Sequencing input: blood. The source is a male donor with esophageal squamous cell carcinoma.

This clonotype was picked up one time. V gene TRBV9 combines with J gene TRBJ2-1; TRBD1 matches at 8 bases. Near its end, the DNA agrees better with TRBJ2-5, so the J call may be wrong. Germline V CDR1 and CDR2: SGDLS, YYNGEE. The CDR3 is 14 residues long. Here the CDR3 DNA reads TGTGCCAGCAGCGTAGCAGGGGGCATGGAGACCCAGTACTTC. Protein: CASSVAGGMETQYF.

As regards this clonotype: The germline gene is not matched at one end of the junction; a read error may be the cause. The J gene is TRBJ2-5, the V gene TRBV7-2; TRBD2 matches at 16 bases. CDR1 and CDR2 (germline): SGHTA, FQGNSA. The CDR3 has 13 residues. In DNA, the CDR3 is TGTGCCAGCAGCTTGGGACTAGCGGGAGGGCAGTACTTT. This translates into CASSLGLAGGQYF.

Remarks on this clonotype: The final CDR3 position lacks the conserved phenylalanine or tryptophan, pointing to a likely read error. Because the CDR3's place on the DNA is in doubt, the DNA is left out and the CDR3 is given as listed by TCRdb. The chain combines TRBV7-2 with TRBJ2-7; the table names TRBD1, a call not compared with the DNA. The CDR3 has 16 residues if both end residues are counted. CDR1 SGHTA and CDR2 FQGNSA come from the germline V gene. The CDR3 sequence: CASSRDRGLETQYFGS.

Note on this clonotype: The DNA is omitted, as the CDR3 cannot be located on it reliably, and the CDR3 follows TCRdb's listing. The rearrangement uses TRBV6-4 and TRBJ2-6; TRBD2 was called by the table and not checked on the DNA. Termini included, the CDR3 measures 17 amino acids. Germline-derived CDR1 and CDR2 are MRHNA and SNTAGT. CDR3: CASSTYGAGALRAVLRF.

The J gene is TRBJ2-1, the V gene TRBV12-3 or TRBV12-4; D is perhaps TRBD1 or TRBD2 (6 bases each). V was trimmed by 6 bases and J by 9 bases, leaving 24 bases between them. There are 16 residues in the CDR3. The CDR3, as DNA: TGTGCCAGCAGCAAGCTACAGGGAGCCGGGAGTGGTGAGCAGTTCTTC. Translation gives CASSKLQGAGSGEQFF.

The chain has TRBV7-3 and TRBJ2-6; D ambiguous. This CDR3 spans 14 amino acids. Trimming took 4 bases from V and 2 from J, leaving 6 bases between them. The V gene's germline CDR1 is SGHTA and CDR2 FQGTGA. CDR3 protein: CASSSSPGANVLTF. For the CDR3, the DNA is TGTGCCAGCAGCTCTTCCCCTGGGGCCAACGTCCTGACTTTC.

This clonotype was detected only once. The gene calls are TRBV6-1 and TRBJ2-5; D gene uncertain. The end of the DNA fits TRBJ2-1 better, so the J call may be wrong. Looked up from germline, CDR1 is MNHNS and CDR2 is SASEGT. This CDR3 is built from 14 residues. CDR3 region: CASSEKQVDNEQFF. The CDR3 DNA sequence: TGTGCCAGCAGTGAAAAGCAGGTCGACAATGAGCAGTTCTTC.

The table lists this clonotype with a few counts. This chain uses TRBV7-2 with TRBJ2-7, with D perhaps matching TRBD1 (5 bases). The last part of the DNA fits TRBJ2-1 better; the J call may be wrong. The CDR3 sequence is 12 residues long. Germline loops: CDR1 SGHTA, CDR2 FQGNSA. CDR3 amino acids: CASRRLGDEQFF. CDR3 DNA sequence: TGTGCCAGCAGGCGCCTAGGGGATGAGCAGTTCTTC.

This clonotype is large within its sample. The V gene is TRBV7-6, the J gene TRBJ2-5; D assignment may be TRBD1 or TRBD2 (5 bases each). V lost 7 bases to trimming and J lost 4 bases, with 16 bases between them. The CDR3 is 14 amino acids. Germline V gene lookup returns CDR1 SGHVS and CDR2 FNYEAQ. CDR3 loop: CASTEGRVGETQYF. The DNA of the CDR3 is TGTGCCAGCACTGAGGGCAGGGTAGGAGAGACCCAGTACTTC.

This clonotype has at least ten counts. In nucleotides, the CDR3 is TGTGCCAGCAGCCAATCATCCGGGGAACTGTTTTTT. It codes for CASSQSSGELFF. The chain uses TRBV11-2 and TRBJ1-4; D is unresolved. Trimming cost V 5 bases and J 12 bases, with 13 bases left between them. CDR1 and CDR2 from the germline V gene are SGHAT and FQNNGV. This CDR3 contains 12 residues.

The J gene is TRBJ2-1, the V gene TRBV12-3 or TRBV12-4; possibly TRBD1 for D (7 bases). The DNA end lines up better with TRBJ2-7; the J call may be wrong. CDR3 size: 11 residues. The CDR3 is CASSSGGEQYF. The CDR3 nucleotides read TGTGCCAGCAGTTCAGGGGGGGAGCAGTACTTC.

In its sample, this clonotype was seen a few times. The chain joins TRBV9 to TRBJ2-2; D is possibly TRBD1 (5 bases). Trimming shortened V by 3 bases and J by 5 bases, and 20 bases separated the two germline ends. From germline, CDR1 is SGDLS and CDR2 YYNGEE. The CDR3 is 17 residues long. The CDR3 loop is CASSASSRAAITGELFF. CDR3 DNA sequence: TGTGCCAGCAGCGCGTCCTCCAGGGCGGCGATAACCGGGGAGCTGTTTTTT.

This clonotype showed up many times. DNA for the CDR3: TGTGCCAGCAGCCTTAGCGGGGATACCGGGGAGCTGTTTTTT. Its translation is CASSLSGDTGELFF. V gene TRBV11-3 combines with J gene TRBJ2-2; 8 nucleotides match TRBD2. V trimming: 5 bases; J trimming: 5 bases; junction bases outside the gene matches: 4. Germline CDR1 is SGHNT and CDR2 is YENEEA. The CDR3 extends over 14 amino acids.

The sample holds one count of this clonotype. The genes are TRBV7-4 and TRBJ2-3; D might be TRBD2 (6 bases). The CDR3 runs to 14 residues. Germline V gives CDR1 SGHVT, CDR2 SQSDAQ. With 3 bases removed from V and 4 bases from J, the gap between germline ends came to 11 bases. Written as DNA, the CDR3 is TGTGCCAGCAGCTTTGATTGGGAGGCAGATACGCAGTATTTT. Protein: CASSFDWEADTQYF.

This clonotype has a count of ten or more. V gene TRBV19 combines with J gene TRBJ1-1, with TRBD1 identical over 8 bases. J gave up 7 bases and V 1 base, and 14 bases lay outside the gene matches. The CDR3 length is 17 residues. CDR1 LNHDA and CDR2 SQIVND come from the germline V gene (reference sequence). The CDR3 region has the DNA TGTGCCAGTAGTATAGCCCCGGGACAGGCCCTATCTGGTGAAGCTTTCTTT. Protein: CASSIAPGQALSGEAFF.

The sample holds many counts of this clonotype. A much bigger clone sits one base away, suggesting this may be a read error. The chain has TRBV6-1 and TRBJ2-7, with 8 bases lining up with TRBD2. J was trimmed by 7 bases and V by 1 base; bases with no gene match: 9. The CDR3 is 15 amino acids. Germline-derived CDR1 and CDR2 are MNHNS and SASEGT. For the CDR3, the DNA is TGTGCCAGCAGTGAAGAGGTCGGGGGGGCCAATGAGCAGTACTTC. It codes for CASSEEVGGANEQYF.

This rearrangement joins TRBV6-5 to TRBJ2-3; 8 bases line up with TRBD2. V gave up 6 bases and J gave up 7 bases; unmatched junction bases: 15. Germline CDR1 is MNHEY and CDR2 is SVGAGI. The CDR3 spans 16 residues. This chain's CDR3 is CASRRNPGTSLYTQYF. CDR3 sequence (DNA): TGTGCCAGCAGGCGAAACCCCGGGACTAGTCTTTATACGCAGTATTTT.

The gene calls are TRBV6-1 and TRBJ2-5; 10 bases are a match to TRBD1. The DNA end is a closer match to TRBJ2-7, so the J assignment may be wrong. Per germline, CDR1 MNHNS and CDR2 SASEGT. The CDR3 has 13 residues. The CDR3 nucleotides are TGTGCCAGCAGACGGGACAGGGGCTACGAGCAGTACTTC. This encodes CASRRDRGYEQYF.

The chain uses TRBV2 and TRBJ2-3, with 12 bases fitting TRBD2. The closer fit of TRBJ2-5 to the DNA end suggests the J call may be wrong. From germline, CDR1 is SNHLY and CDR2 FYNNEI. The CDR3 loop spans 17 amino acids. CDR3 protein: CASSESGRTSGKETQYF. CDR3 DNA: TGTGCCAGCAGTGAATCTGGCCGGACTAGCGGGAAGGAGACCCAGTACTTC.

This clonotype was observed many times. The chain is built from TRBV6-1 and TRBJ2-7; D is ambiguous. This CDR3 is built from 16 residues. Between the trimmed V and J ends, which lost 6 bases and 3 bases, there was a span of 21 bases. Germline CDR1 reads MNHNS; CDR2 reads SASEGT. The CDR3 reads CASSSRWTRVNYEQYF. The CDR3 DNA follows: TGTGCCAGCAGCTCCCGGTGGACCCGGGTTAACTACGAGCAGTACTTC.

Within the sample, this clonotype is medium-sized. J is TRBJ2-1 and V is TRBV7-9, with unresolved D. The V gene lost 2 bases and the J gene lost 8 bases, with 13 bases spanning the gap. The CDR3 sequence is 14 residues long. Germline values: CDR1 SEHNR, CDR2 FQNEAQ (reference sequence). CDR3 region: CASSLHLDGYEQFF. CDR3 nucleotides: TGTGCCAGCAGCTTACATCTAGATGGCTATGAGCAGTTCTTC.

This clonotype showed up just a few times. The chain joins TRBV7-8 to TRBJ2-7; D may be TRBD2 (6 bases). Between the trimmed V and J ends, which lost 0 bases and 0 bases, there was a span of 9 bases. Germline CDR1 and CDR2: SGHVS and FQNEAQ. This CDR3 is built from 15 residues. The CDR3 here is CASSLALGSSYEQYF. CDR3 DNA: TGTGCCAGCAGCTTAGCCCTCGGGAGCTCCTACGAGCAGTACTTC.

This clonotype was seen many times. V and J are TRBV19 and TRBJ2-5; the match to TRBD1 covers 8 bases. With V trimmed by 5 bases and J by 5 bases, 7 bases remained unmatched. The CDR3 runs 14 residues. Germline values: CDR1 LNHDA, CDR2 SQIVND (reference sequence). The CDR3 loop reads CASSPDRGWETQYF. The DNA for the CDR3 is TGTGCCAGTAGTCCCGACAGGGGTTGGGAGACCCAGTACTTC.

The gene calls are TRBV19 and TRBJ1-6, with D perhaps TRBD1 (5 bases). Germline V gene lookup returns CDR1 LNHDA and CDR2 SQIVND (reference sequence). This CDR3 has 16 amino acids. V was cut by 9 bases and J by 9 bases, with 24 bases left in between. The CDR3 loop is CASSPYRVDSGSPLHF. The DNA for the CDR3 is TGTGCCAGCTCTCCATACCGGGTCGACAGCGGTTCACCCCTCCACTTT.

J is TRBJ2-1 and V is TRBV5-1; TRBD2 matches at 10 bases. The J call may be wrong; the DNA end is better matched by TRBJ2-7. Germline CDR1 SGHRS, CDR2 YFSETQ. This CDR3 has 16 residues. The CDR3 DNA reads TGCGCCAGCAGACGAGTAACTAGCGGGACGGTCGACGAGCAGTACTTC. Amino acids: CASRRVTSGTVDEQYF.

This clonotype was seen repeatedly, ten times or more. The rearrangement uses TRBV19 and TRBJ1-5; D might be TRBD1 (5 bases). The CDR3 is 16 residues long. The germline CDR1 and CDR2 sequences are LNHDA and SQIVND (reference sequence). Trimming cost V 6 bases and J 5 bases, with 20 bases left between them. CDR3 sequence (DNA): TGTGCCAGTAGCCCCGTTGGTTACAGGCCGTATCAGCCCCAGCATTTT. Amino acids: CASSPVGYRPYQPQHF.

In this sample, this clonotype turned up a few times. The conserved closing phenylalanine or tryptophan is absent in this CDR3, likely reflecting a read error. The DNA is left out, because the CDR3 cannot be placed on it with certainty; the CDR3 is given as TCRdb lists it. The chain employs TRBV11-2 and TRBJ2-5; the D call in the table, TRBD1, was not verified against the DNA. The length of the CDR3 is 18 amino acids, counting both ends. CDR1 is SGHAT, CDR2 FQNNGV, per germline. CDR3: CASSSLDRKLYYGYTFGS.

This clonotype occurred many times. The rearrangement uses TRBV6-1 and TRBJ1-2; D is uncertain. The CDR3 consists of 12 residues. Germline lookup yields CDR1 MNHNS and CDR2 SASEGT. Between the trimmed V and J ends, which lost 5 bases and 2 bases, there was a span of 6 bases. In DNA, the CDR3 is TGTGCCAGCAGTTCACTAAACTATGGCTACACCTTC. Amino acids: CASSSLNYGYTF.

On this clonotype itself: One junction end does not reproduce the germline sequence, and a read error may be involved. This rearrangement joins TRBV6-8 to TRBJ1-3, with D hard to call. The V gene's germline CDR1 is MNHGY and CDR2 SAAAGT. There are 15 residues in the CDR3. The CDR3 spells CATRVGSDSGNSIYF. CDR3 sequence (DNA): TGTGCCACCCGGGTTGGGAGCGACTCCGGAAACAGCATATATTTT.